One and the same sample provided the 30 T cell receptor beta chains below, sequenced in a study of cytomegalovirus exposure and HLA in healthy donors. PCR amplification relied on 60 Vbeta primers (plus 13 Jbeta primers). Repertoires were generated with immunoSEQ multiplex PCR, while TCRdb's copy carries only in-frame clones and drops some. Of about 200,000 clones in the sample, about three quarters were seen once. Specimen: PBMCs. The receptors derive from a man aged 40-49 years in good health and CMV-seronegative.

The chain combines TRBV28 with TRBJ1-5; tentative D call: TRBD1 (5 bases). Germline V lookup: CDR1 MDHEN, CDR2 SYDVKM. This CDR3 has 12 residues. The V end was cut by 6 bases, the J end by 11 bases, with 14 bases between. This chain's CDR3 is CASRLQGTAQHF. The CDR3 region has the DNA TGTGCCAGCAGACTTCAGGGTACGGCCCAGCATTTT.

This sequence joins TRBV27 and TRBJ2-2, with TRBD1 matching over 9 bases. V was clipped by 5 bases and J by 5 bases; unmatched bases: 12. The CDR3 consists of 17 residues. Germline CDR1 reads MNHEY; CDR2 reads SMNVEV (reference sequence). The CDR3 spells CASSVSGTGRSTGELFF. The CDR3 DNA follows: TGTGCCAGCAGTGTTTCCGGGACAGGGAGGTCAACCGGGGAGCTGTTTTTT.

The chain combines TRBV6-1 with TRBJ2-7; possible D gene TRBD1, 6 bases. CDR1 MNHNS and CDR2 SASEGT come from the germline V gene. The CDR3 is made up of 13 amino acids. V lost 3 bases and J lost 11, with 17 bases in between. CDR3 loop: CASSDGIRDKEYF. In nucleotides, the CDR3 is TGTGCCAGCAGTGACGGCATCCGGGACAAGGAGTACTTC.

V usage is TRBV7-6 and J usage is TRBJ2-1, with 12 bases identical to TRBD2. The length of the CDR3 is 17 residues. J gave up 3 bases and V 3 bases, and 6 bases lay outside the gene matches. Germline V lookup: CDR1 SGHVS, CDR2 FNYEAQ. The CDR3 protein is CASSLETSGSIYNEQFF. In DNA form, the CDR3 reads TGTGCCAGCAGCTTGGAGACTAGCGGGAGTATCTACAATGAGCAGTTCTTC.

The CDR3 protein is CASSRPGSSEAFF. The CDR3 DNA reads TGCGCCAGCAGCCGTCCGGGATCATCTGAAGCTTTCTTT. V usage is TRBV4-1 and J usage is TRBJ1-1, with no clear D. Trimming pared 4 bases from V and 6 bases from J, leaving 12 bases between. Germline CDR1 and CDR2: MGHRA and YSYEKL. The CDR3 is 13 amino acids.

This clone was found a few times. V gene TRBV27 combines with J gene TRBJ2-7, with 8 bases identical to TRBD1. CDR1 is MNHEY and CDR2 is SMNVEV in the germline V gene (reference sequence). V trimming: 6 bases; J trimming: 3 bases; junction bases outside the gene matches: 10. This CDR3 is 15 amino acids long. CDR3 sequence: CASSSPGTGNYEQYF. In nucleotides, the CDR3 is TGTGCCAGCAGCTCCCCCGGGACAGGTAACTACGAGCAGTACTTC.

This clone turned up a few times. The rearrangement links TRBV15 to TRBJ2-5, with D uncertain. Trimming stripped 3 bases from V and 1 base from J, with 6 bases between. The CDR3 runs 13 residues. Germline loops: CDR1 LNHNV, CDR2 YYDKDF (reference sequence). The CDR3 DNA reads TGTGCCACCAGCAGTCACAGCCAAGAGACCCAGTACTTC. Translating it yields CATSSHSQETQYF.

The V gene is TRBV7-9, the J gene TRBJ1-5; D is unresolved. V lost 3 bases and J 4 bases, leaving 4 bases between the germline ends. The CDR3 length is 12 residues. From germline, CDR1 is SEHNR and CDR2 FQNEAQ (reference sequence). In DNA form, the CDR3 reads TGTGCCAGCAGCTTTTTAAATCAGCCCCAGCATTTT. Protein: CASSFLNQPQHF.

This chain uses TRBV5-8 with TRBJ2-7, with D possibly being TRBD1 (6 bases). Trimming left V 3 bases short and J 1 base short, with 14 bases between. The CDR3 has 15 amino acids. CDR1 SGHTS and CDR2 YDEGEE come from the germline V gene. Here the CDR3 reads CASSWGPGKSYEQYF. CDR3 DNA: TGTGCCAGCAGCTGGGGGCCAGGGAAATCCTACGAGCAGTACTTC.

The CDR3 region has the DNA TGTGCCAGCAGCTCCCCCGGGGGGCGGGGGGAGACCCAGTACTTC. It is translated as CASSSPGGRGETQYF. This rearrangement joins TRBV7-2 to TRBJ2-5; a possible D gene is TRBD2 (7 bases). V lost 4 bases, J lost 5 bases, and 17 bases lay in between. The CDR3 runs to 15 residues. Germline CDR1 SGHTA, CDR2 FQGNSA.

This sequence joins TRBV7-2 and TRBJ2-3; 11 bases map to TRBD2. This CDR3 has 16 amino acids. Germline V gives CDR1 SGHTA, CDR2 FQGNSA. V lost 5 bases to trimming and J lost 1 base; unmatched junction nucleotides: 5. In DNA, the CDR3 is TGTGCCAGCAGCCCTAGCGGGGGGCTCCGCACAGATACGCAGTATTTT. Translation: CASSPSGGLRTDTQYF.

The chain joins TRBV5-1 to TRBJ2-2; a possible D gene is TRBD1 (6 bases). Germline values: CDR1 SGHRS, CDR2 YFSETQ. The CDR3 contains 14 residues. Trimming took off 2 bases at V and 6 bases at J, with 11 bases between the two ends. CDR3 loop: CASSLGGSAGELFF. The CDR3 DNA reads as TGCGCCAGCAGCTTAGGGGGATCGGCCGGGGAGCTGTTTTTT.

The genes are TRBV4-1 and TRBJ2-7, with D hard to call. V was clipped by 0 bases and J by 2 bases, with 11 bases between them. CDR1 MGHRA and CDR2 YSYEKL come from the germline V gene. This CDR3 is 15 amino acids long. CDR3 nucleotides: TGCGCCAGCAGCCAAGATAACCGCAGGCCCTACGAGCAGTACTTC. Its protein is CASSQDNRRPYEQYF.

The chain has TRBV7-9 and TRBJ1-3; TRBD1 might be the D (6 bases). Deletions cut 5 bases from V and 4 bases from J, with 21 bases between. The CDR3 runs to 17 residues. Germline V gives CDR1 SEHNR, CDR2 FQNEAQ (reference sequence). CDR3 amino acids: CASSRTEQGLGGNTIYF. Written as DNA, the CDR3 is TGTGCCAGCAGCCGGACCGAACAGGGTCTAGGAGGAAACACCATATATTTT.

The V and J genes are TRBV29-1 and TRBJ2-7, with D maybe TRBD2 (5 bases). Per the germline V gene, CDR1 is SQVTM and CDR2 is ANQGSEA. V shed 3 bases and J shed 3 bases, with 21 bases lying between them. CDR3 size: 16 residues. The CDR3 loop is CSVDVRDGVSNYEQYF. In DNA form, the CDR3 reads TGCAGCGTTGATGTTCGGGATGGGGTTTCCAACTACGAGCAGTACTTC.

The chain recombines TRBV18 with TRBJ2-5, with TRBD2 identical over 9 bases. V lost 2 bases and J lost 5; bases outside the gene matches: 6. This CDR3 is built from 15 residues. Germline assignment: CDR1 KGHSH and CDR2 LQKENI. The CDR3 nucleotides read TGTGCCAGCTCACCAGGAGCGGGAGGAAGGGAGACCCAGTACTTC. Translation: CASSPGAGGRETQYF.

The V and J genes are TRBV9 and TRBJ2-2, with 12 bases matching TRBD2. With 1 base clipped from V and 5 bases from J, the junction kept 9 bases outside the gene matches. CDR1 and CDR2 from the germline V gene are SGDLS and YYNGEE. CDR3 size: 18 residues. The CDR3 DNA is TGTGCCAGCAGCGTAAGATCAGGACTAGCGGGAAGTACCGGGGAGCTGTTTTTT. Encoded protein: CASSVRSGLAGSTGELFF.

This rearrangement joins TRBV11-2 to TRBJ2-5; tentatively, D is TRBD2 (5 bases). V was cut by 5 bases and J by 7 bases, with 23 bases left in between. Germline V lookup: CDR1 SGHAT, CDR2 FQNNGV. The CDR3 sequence is 16 residues long. The CDR3 DNA follows: TGTGCCAGCAGCCAGCAGAGGGAGCCTATGTTAGGGACCCAGTACTTC. Amino acid sequence: CASSQQREPMLGTQYF.

The chain employs TRBV4-3 and TRBJ2-7; D might be TRBD1 (5 bases). Germline CDR1 and CDR2: LGHNA and YSLEER. V was clipped by 0 bases and J by 1 base, with 10 bases between them. This CDR3 is 15 amino acids long. Here the CDR3 DNA reads TGCGCCAGCAGCCAAGATAGGGGCGGATCCTACGAGCAGTACTTC. This encodes CASSQDRGGSYEQYF.

CDR3: CASSPTEGGLNTEAFF. The CDR3 nucleotides are TGTGCCAGCAGCCCAACCGAAGGGGGTTTGAACACTGAAGCTTTCTTT. The chain uses TRBV28 and TRBJ1-1, with D possibly TRBD1 on 6 matching bases. CDR3 size: 16 residues. The germline gives CDR1 MDHEN, CDR2 SYDVKM. V lost 6 bases and J lost 0, with 17 bases in between.

The rearrangement links TRBV6-5 to TRBJ2-5; 8 bases match TRBD2. The CDR3 covers 13 residues. With V trimmed by 6 bases and J by 10 bases, 10 bases remained unmatched. Germline lookup yields CDR1 MNHEY and CDR2 SVGAGI. The CDR3: CASRDGASGFQYF. For the CDR3, the DNA is TGTGCCAGCAGGGACGGGGCTAGCGGGTTCCAGTACTTC.

This chain links TRBV10-2 with TRBJ2-1; TRBD2 aligns across 9 bases. The germline V gene has CDR1 WSHSY and CDR2 SAAADI. The CDR3 spans 15 residues. Losses at the gene ends were 4 bases for V and 7 bases for J; bases not matched to a gene: 8. DNA of the CDR3: TGCGCCAGCAGTGGGATAGCGGGAGACCGGAATGAGCAGTTCTTC. Protein: CASSGIAGDRNEQFF.

The chain joins TRBV6-6 to TRBJ1-1; maybe TRBD1 (6 bases). In germline, CDR1 is MNHNY, CDR2 SVGAGI (reference sequence). This CDR3 is built from 14 residues. Trimming took 9 bases from V and 2 from J, leaving 16 bases between them. This CDR3 is CASRQGLLNTEAFF. CDR3 nucleotide sequence: TGTGCCAGTCGGCAGGGGTTGTTAAACACTGAAGCTTTCTTT.

V gene TRBV5-1 combines with J gene TRBJ2-3; 10 bases align to TRBD2. The CDR3 totals 16 residues. The V segment lost 0 bases and the J segment 3 bases; nucleotides outside the gene matches: 4. CDR1 SGHRS and CDR2 YFSETQ come from the germline V gene. The CDR3 reads CASSLGQRGGTDTQYF. The CDR3 nucleotides are TGCGCCAGCAGCTTGGGTCAGCGGGGGGGGACAGATACGCAGTATTTT.

The chain combines TRBV18 with TRBJ2-3; 14 positions agree with TRBD2. The CDR3 has 18 residues. Germline V lookup: CDR1 KGHSH, CDR2 LQKENI. Losses at the gene ends were 6 bases for V and 0 bases for J; bases not matched to a gene: 8. CDR3 DNA sequence: TGTGCCAGCTCCCCCGGGACTAGCGGGGGAGCAAGCACAGATACGCAGTATTTT. It translates to CASSPGTSGGASTDTQYF. Variable domain in full (rest from reference TRBV18 and TRBJ2-3): NAGVMQNPRHLVRRRGQEARLRCSPMKGHSHVYWYRQLPEEGLKFMVYLQKENIIDESGMPKERFSAEFPKEGPSILRIQQVVRGDSAAYFCASSPGTSGGASTDTQYFGPGTRLTVL.

This clone has a single count. The chain is built from TRBV9 and TRBJ1-2; no firm D call. Deletions cut 0 bases from V and 8 bases from J, with 11 bases between. The CDR3 is 13 residues long. From germline, CDR1 is SGDLS and CDR2 YYNGEE. Written as DNA, the CDR3 is TGTGCCAGCAGCGTAGATGAGATGTGGGGCTACACCTTC. Translated, it gives CASSVDEMWGYTF.

This chain joins TRBV27 and TRBJ1-1; D might be TRBD1 (6 bases). Germline V gene lookup returns CDR1 MNHEY and CDR2 SMNVEV (reference sequence). CDR3 length equals 15 residues. The V end was cut by 7 bases, the J end by 0 bases, with 15 bases between. The CDR3 loop is CASKQGYTVNTEAFF. In DNA form, the CDR3 reads TGTGCCAGCAAGCAGGGGTACACTGTGAACACTGAAGCTTTCTTT.

The CDR3 reads CASSSGTGNHRLFF. CDR3 nucleotides: TGTGCCAGCAGTTCTGGGACAGGGAACCACCGGCTGTTTTTT. The chain recombines TRBV6-6 with TRBJ1-4, with 9 positions matching TRBD1. Germline V gives CDR1 MNHNY, CDR2 SVGAGI (reference sequence). This CDR3 is built from 14 residues. Unmatched junction bases numbered 11, after V lost 4 bases and J lost 14 bases.

The chain has TRBV2 and TRBJ2-1, with 9 nucleotides matching TRBD1. The CDR3 runs 15 residues. In germline, CDR1 is SNHLY, CDR2 FYNNEI. Trimming took 7 bases from V and 1 from J; bases not matched to a gene: 5. CDR3 DNA: TGTGCCAGCAAGGGACAGGGTAGGTCCTACAATGAGCAGTTCTTC. Protein product: CASKGQGRSYNEQFF. The full variable domain, in which reference TRBV2 and TRBJ2-1 provide the parts outside the CDR3, is EPEVTQTPSHQVTQMGQEVILRCVPISNHLYFYWYRQILGQKVEFLVSFYNNEISEKSEIFDDQFSVERPDGSNFTLKIRSTKLEDSAMYFCASKGQGRSYNEQFFGPGTRLTVL.

The chain uses TRBV28 and TRBJ1-5, with a possible D match to TRBD1 (5 bases). This CDR3 comprises 14 residues. V shed 6 bases and J shed 5 bases, with 14 bases lying between them. Germline V CDR1 and CDR2: MDHEN, SYDVKM. For the CDR3, the DNA is TGTGCCAGCAGCAACCGGGGACTACATCAGCCCCAGCATTTT. Encoded protein: CASSNRGLHQPQHF.